Shown below are 29 T cell receptor beta chains from a single sample sequenced in a study of shared clonotypes between healthy human individuals. Generated by immunoSEQ multiplex PCR, the TCRdb table keeps only in-frame clones and is missing some. Of about 2.5 million clones in the sample, roughly 90% were seen once. Sequenced input: naive CD4+ T cells from PBMCs. Subset: CD45RA+ positively selected. All receptors come from a man aged 18 to 29 in good health. Some clones in this sample may be carry-over from other donors' samples.

V is TRBV19 and J is TRBJ2-1, with 7 nucleotides matching TRBD2. The CDR3 is 14 amino acids. Germline CDR1 is LNHDA and CDR2 is SQIVND (reference sequence). V was pared by 11 bases and J by 0 bases, with 7 bases of the junction left unmatched. The CDR3 DNA sequence: TGTGCCGGACACCGCGGGAGCTCCTACAATGAGCAGTTCTTC. It translates to CAGHRGSSYNEQFF.

In nucleotides, the CDR3 is TGTGCCAGCTCACCAGGGACAGGGGCTGGCAATGAGCAGTTCTTC. It translates to CASSPGTGAGNEQFF. The chain combines TRBV18 with TRBJ2-1; 10 nucleotides match TRBD1. Germline V gene sequence: CDR1 KGHSH, CDR2 LQKENI. The length of the CDR3 is 15 residues. V dropped 2 bases and J dropped 6; count of bases not matched to a gene: 4.

The rearrangement uses TRBV5-5 and TRBJ1-3; unclear D gene. The CDR3 is 15 residues long. The V end was cut by 0 bases, the J end by 7 bases, with 14 bases between. Germline V gives CDR1 SGHKS, CDR2 YYEKEE (reference sequence). The CDR3 nucleotides are TGTGCCAGCAGCTTGGAAGGTCTCGTTTGGAACACCATATATTTT. Translated: CASSLEGLVWNTIYF.

As regards this clone: This specimen includes other DNA sequences encoding the same CDR3. The rearrangement uses TRBV5-1 and TRBJ1-4, with 8 bases identical to TRBD1. V lost 2 bases to trimming and J lost 8 bases; unmatched junction nucleotides: 5. The CDR3 spans 14 residues. Germline V gives CDR1 SGHRS, CDR2 YFSETQ. The CDR3 loop reads CASSLGQGAEKLFF. CDR3 DNA sequence: TGCGCCAGCAGCTTAGGACAGGGCGCGGAAAAACTGTTTTTT. The full variable domain, with the rest looked up from reference TRBV5-1 and TRBJ1-4, is KAGVTQTPRYLIKTRGQQVTLSCSPISGHRSVSWYQQTPGQGLQFLFEYFSETQRNKGNFPGRFSGRQFSNSRSEMNVSTLELGDSALYLCASSLGQGAEKLFFGSGTQLSVL.

The chain is built from TRBV4-3 and TRBJ2-7, with TRBD1 matching 7 bases. The germline gives CDR1 LGHNA, CDR2 YSLEER. With V trimmed by 0 bases and J by 3 bases, 5 bases remained unmatched. The CDR3 is made up of 15 amino acids. The CDR3 nucleotides read TGCGCCAGCAGCCAAGAGGCAGGGGGATACTACGAGCAGTACTTC. Translation: CASSQEAGGYYEQYF.

This clone was picked up a small number of times. This chain uses TRBV10-2 with TRBJ2-5; D is unclear. V was cut by 0 bases and J by 4 bases, with 3 bases left in between. CDR3 length: 12 amino acids. Germline lookup yields CDR1 WSHSY and CDR2 SAAADI. The CDR3 here is CASSESGETQYF. The CDR3, as DNA: TGCGCCAGCAGTGAGTCGGGAGAGACCCAGTACTTC.

V and J are TRBV28 and TRBJ2-1, with 10 nucleotides matching TRBD2. CDR3 length equals 14 residues. Germline loops: CDR1 MDHEN, CDR2 SYDVKM. The V and J ends lost 5 bases and 6 bases, in that order; junction bases with no gene match: 4. CDR3 region: CASSSGRGGNEQFF. CDR3 DNA: TGTGCCAGCAGTAGCGGGAGGGGCGGCAATGAGCAGTTCTTC.

The chain recombines TRBV11-2 with TRBJ1-1; TRBD1 matches at 9 bases. The CDR3 sequence is 15 residues long. V was clipped by 5 bases and J by 3 bases; unmatched bases: 7. Germline V gene sequence: CDR1 SGHAT, CDR2 FQNNGV. The CDR3 DNA sequence: TGTGCCAGCAGCCCCCAGGGACAGGGCGACACTGAAGCTTTCTTT. It yields the protein CASSPQGQGDTEAFF.

CDR3 coding DNA: TGTGCCAGCAGCCGGGGACTAATCAATGAGCAGTTCTTC. The encoded protein is CASSRGLINEQFF. The gene calls are TRBV7-2 and TRBJ2-1; 7 positions match TRBD2. V shed 5 bases and J 6 bases; nucleotides not matched to a gene: 4. CDR3 length: 13 residues. Germline V gene lookup returns CDR1 SGHTA and CDR2 FQGNSA.

CDR3 coding DNA: TGTGCCAGCAGCCGAGACAGCGGCTCCTACGAGCAGTACTTC. Protein product: CASSRDSGSYEQYF. This rearrangement joins TRBV7-9 to TRBJ2-7, with D perhaps being TRBD1 or TRBD2 (5 bases each). Germline CDR1 and CDR2: SEHNR and FQNEAQ (reference sequence). The CDR3 has 14 residues. Trimming cost V 5 bases and J 0 bases, with 11 bases left between them. The entire variable domain, with the rest obtained from reference TRBV7-9 and TRBJ2-7, is as follows: DTGVSQNPRHKITKRGQNVTFRCDPISEHNRLYWYRQTLGQGPEFLTYFQNEAQLEKSRLLSDRFSAERPKGSFSTLEIQRTEQGDSAMYLCASSRDSGSYEQYFGPGTRLTVT.

This chain uses TRBV11-2 with TRBJ2-1; 9 positions agree with TRBD2. Germline V lookup: CDR1 SGHAT, CDR2 FQNNGV. This CDR3 region has 17 residues. The ends lost 5 bases at V and 7 bases at J; junction bases unmatched: 15. CDR3 protein: CASSRAGVGGRANEQFF. The CDR3 coding sequence is TGTGCCAGCAGCCGCGCGGGGGTCGGCGGGAGGGCGAATGAGCAGTTCTTC. Using reference TRBV11-2 and TRBJ2-1 for the parts outside the CDR3, the full variable domain is EAGVAQSPRYKIIEKRQSVAFWCNPISGHATLYWYQQILGQGPKLLIQFQNNGVVDDSQLPKDRFSAERLKGVDSTLKIQPAKLEDSAVYLCASSRAGVGGRANEQFFGPGTRLTVL.

This clone was recorded only once. The V call is TRBV5-5, the J call TRBJ1-2, with 8 bases identical to TRBD1. J gave up 8 bases and V 1 base, and 4 bases lay outside the gene matches. Germline loops: CDR1 SGHKS, CDR2 YYEKEE (reference sequence). The CDR3 has 13 residues. The CDR3 spells CASSLWTGIGYTF. The CDR3 DNA reads as TGTGCCAGCAGCTTGTGGACAGGGATAGGCTACACCTTC.

The chain employs TRBV5-4 and TRBJ1-1, with D possibly TRBD1 on 5 matching bases. Looked up from germline, CDR1 is SGHNT and CDR2 is YYREEE (reference sequence). CDR3 length: 15 amino acids. V was cut by 0 bases and J by 1 base, with 10 bases left in between. CDR3 protein: CASSLVRTGNTEAFF. CDR3 sequence (DNA): TGTGCCAGCAGCTTGGTCAGAACAGGGAACACTGAAGCTTTCTTT.

V gene TRBV7-9 combines with J gene TRBJ2-5; TRBD2 is a possible D gene (6 bases). CDR3 length equals 14 residues. Germline CDR1 is SEHNR and CDR2 is FQNEAQ (reference sequence). V lost 8 bases to trimming and J lost 5 bases, with 18 bases between them. The CDR3 sequence: CASQTGGNRETQYF. In DNA form, the CDR3 reads TGTGCCAGCCAGACTGGCGGGAACCGCGAGACCCAGTACTTC.

The chain combines TRBV11-3 with TRBJ2-3; 8 bases fit TRBD2. J gave up 0 bases and V 5 bases, and 7 bases lay outside the gene matches. The CDR3 consists of 16 residues. Germline V gene lookup returns CDR1 SGHNT and CDR2 YENEEA. This chain's CDR3 is CASSPGASGSTDTQYF. For the CDR3, the DNA is TGTGCCAGCAGCCCAGGGGCTAGCGGGAGCACAGATACGCAGTATTTT.

The V and J genes are TRBV19 and TRBJ2-2; either TRBD1 or TRBD2 may fit D (5 bases each). Trimming stripped 7 bases from V and 7 bases from J, with 16 bases between. In germline, CDR1 is LNHDA, CDR2 SQIVND (reference sequence). The CDR3 length is 14 residues. The CDR3 DNA is TGTGCCAGTAACAGCCAGGGACGTGGCGGGGAGCTGTTTTTT. It is translated as CASNSQGRGGELFF. Together with reference TRBV19 and TRBJ2-2, the CDR3 gives the full variable domain: DGGITQSPKYLFRKEGQNVTLSCEQNLNHDAMYWYRQDPGQGLRLIYYSQIVNDFQKGDIAEGYSVSREKKESFPLTVTSAQKNPTAFYLCASNSQGRGGELFFGEGSRLTVL.

Note on this clone: This CDR3 is also generated by other DNA sequences in the sample. The V call is TRBV7-2, the J call TRBJ2-2; D remains unclear. The germline gives CDR1 SGHTA, CDR2 FQGNSA. V gave up 0 bases and J gave up 1 base, with 3 bases separating them. This CDR3 comprises 14 residues. The CDR3 loop reads CASSLALNTGELFF. The CDR3 bases are TGTGCCAGCAGCTTAGCACTGAACACCGGGGAGCTGTTTTTT.

V usage is TRBV19 and J usage is TRBJ2-2; D is unresolved. The germline gives CDR1 LNHDA, CDR2 SQIVND (reference sequence). This CDR3 region has 13 residues. V was cut by 6 bases and J by 0 bases, with 5 bases left in between. The CDR3 sequence: CASSRSNTGELFF. The CDR3 coding sequence is TGTGCCAGTAGCAGGTCGAACACCGGGGAGCTGTTTTTT.

The chain couples TRBV5-6 to TRBJ2-7; D tentatively reads TRBD1 or TRBD2 (6 bases each). Trimming shortened V by 3 bases and J by 7 bases, and 14 bases separated the two germline ends. The CDR3 spans 13 residues. Germline V gives CDR1 SGHDT, CDR2 YYEEEE. The CDR3 DNA follows: TGTGCCAGCAGCTATTGGGGGGCGAGAGAGCAGTACTTC. Translation: CASSYWGAREQYF.

About this clone itself: Other nucleotide sequences in the sample specify the same CDR3. This chain connects TRBV28 to TRBJ1-2; D perhaps matches TRBD1 (5 bases). CDR1 and CDR2 from the germline V gene are MDHEN and SYDVKM. The V end was cut by 5 bases, the J end by 8 bases, with 12 bases between. The CDR3 length is 12 residues. The CDR3 coding sequence is TGTGCCAGCAGTCCGGGGCCACGGGGCTACACCTTC. Translation gives CASSPGPRGYTF.

V gene TRBV6-1 combines with J gene TRBJ1-3; no clear D. Trimming shortened V by 8 bases and J by 0 bases, and 11 bases separated the two germline ends. From germline, CDR1 is MNHNS and CDR2 SASEGT. The CDR3 is made up of 14 amino acids. In DNA, the CDR3 is TGTGCCAGCTGGACGGCACTCTCTGGAAACACCATATATTTT. This sequence encodes CASWTALSGNTIYF.

The chain couples TRBV29-1 to TRBJ2-7; D may be TRBD1 (5 bases). Per the germline V gene, CDR1 is SQVTM and CDR2 is ANQGSEA. The germline V and J ends were trimmed by 0 bases and 4 bases, with 13 bases remaining between them. This CDR3 is built from 14 residues. As DNA, the CDR3 is TGCAGCGTTGAAGATAGGGCAGGGATGTACGAGCAGTACTTC. Amino acid sequence: CSVEDRAGMYEQYF.

Comment on this clone: This same CDR3 is encoded by further DNA sequences in the sample. This chain uses TRBV30 with TRBJ1-5; D is unresolved. Germline CDR1 reads GTSNPN; CDR2 reads SVGIG (reference sequence). This CDR3 contains 13 residues. Between the trimmed V and J ends, which lost 3 bases and 7 bases, there was a span of 13 bases. The CDR3 loop is CAWSQSSSQPQHF. DNA for the CDR3: TGTGCCTGGAGCCAGTCCTCAAGCCAGCCCCAGCATTTT.

V gene TRBV5-1 combines with J gene TRBJ2-1; 11 positions agree with TRBD2. V lost 0 bases, J lost 8 bases, and 7 bases stayed unmatched. This CDR3 contains 16 residues. Germline lookup yields CDR1 SGHRS and CDR2 YFSETQ. The CDR3 sequence is CASSLVLAGETDEQFF. The CDR3, as DNA: TGCGCCAGCAGCTTGGTACTAGCGGGAGAAACCGATGAGCAGTTCTTC.

The chain combines TRBV25-1 with TRBJ2-2, with TRBD1 matching over 9 bases. Germline CDR1 and CDR2: MGHDK and SYGVNS. The CDR3 loop spans 16 amino acids. The trim removed 4 bases at V and 7 bases at J, leaving 10 bases unmatched. The CDR3 here is CASSGFTGGAYGELFF. The CDR3 bases are TGTGCCAGCAGTGGATTTACAGGGGGCGCTTACGGGGAGCTGTTTTTT.

The chain links TRBV6-1 to TRBJ2-1; 13 bases agree with TRBD2. CDR3 size: 14 residues. J lost 6 bases, V lost 7 bases, and 3 bases had no gene match. CDR1 is MNHNS and CDR2 is SASEGT in the germline V gene. The CDR3 DNA follows: TGTGCCAGCAAACGGACTAGCGGGGGCAATGAGCAGTTCTTC. It translates to CASKRTSGGNEQFF.

This rearrangement joins TRBV9 to TRBJ2-1; weak D call: TRBD1 (5 bases). V dropped 4 bases and J dropped 2 bases, with 13 bases sitting between them. This CDR3 contains 15 residues. The germline CDR1 and CDR2 sequences are SGDLS and YYNGEE. CDR3 sequence: CASSPEGATYNEQFF. As DNA, the CDR3 is TGTGCCAGCAGCCCCGAAGGGGCTACCTACAATGAGCAGTTCTTC.

The chain links TRBV5-4 to TRBJ2-5, with 8 bases identical to TRBD1. The CDR3 contains 14 residues. CDR1 is SGHNT and CDR2 is YYREEE in the germline V gene (reference sequence). Trimming took 2 bases from V and 12 from J; bases not matched to a gene: 12. Here the CDR3 reads CASSFTGTGSLEYF. CDR3 coding DNA: TGTGCCAGCAGCTTCACCGGGACAGGCTCGCTTGAGTACTTC.

The V and J genes are TRBV6-5 and TRBJ2-7, with D perhaps matching TRBD1 or TRBD2 (5 bases each). Germline CDR1 reads MNHEY; CDR2 reads SVGAGI. The CDR3 loop spans 14 amino acids. V was clipped by 7 bases and J by 0 bases, with 13 bases between them. CDR3 in amino acids: CASTPLGPSYEQYF. In DNA form, the CDR3 reads TGTGCCAGCACTCCCCTGGGACCCTCCTACGAGCAGTACTTC.